These 15 T cell receptor beta chains were sequenced from one sample in a study of Ad26.COV2.S vaccination and SARS-CoV-2 variants. Described treatment: about 20 received Ad26.COV2.S at low or high dose, single or two shots; several received placebo; per-sample allocation not given. Each sample was drawn 63 days after the first injection (of vaccine or placebo). Assay: immunoSEQ multiplex PCR; the TCRdb copy retains only in-frame clones and omits some. The table records approximately 300,000 clones, around four fifths of them present only once. The sequenced sample was peripheral blood, obtained in a trial of Ad26.COV2.S vaccine versus placebo. The receptors were sampled from a person between 18 and 60 years old who received the Ad26.COV2.S COVID-19 vaccine or a placebo.

The chain employs TRBV19 and TRBJ1-1; D unresolved. CDR3 length: 15 amino acids. Deletions cut 4 bases from V and 5 bases from J, with 17 bases between. Germline V lookup: CDR1 LNHDA, CDR2 SQIVND (reference sequence). The CDR3 sequence is CASSKKAGSKTEAFF. The CDR3, as DNA: TGTGCCAGTAGTAAGAAAGCGGGGTCGAAGACTGAAGCTTTCTTT.

The V gene is TRBV9, the J gene TRBJ2-7, with 10 nucleotides matching TRBD1. Germline assignment: CDR1 SGDLS and CDR2 YYNGEE. There are 14 residues in the CDR3. The V segment lost 3 bases and the J segment 5 bases; nucleotides outside the gene matches: 5. The CDR3 spells CASSASGTGDEQYF. CDR3 DNA: TGTGCCAGCAGCGCTTCCGGGACAGGGGACGAGCAGTACTTC.

This clone occurred once. The gene calls are TRBV5-5 and TRBJ2-7; a weak D match, TRBD2 (6 bases). V gave up 2 bases and J gave up 7 bases, with 16 bases separating them. The CDR3 is made up of 14 amino acids. Per germline, CDR1 SGHKS and CDR2 YYEKEE (reference sequence). The DNA for the CDR3 is TGTGCCAGCAGCTTCATTACAGCCGGAGGGGAGCAGTACTTC. This encodes CASSFITAGGEQYF.

This chain uses TRBV5-1 with TRBJ2-2, with D possibly TRBD1 on 5 matching bases. V was cut by 0 bases and J by 6 bases, with 6 bases left in between. The CDR3 spans 13 residues. Germline assignment: CDR1 SGHRS and CDR2 YFSETQ. The CDR3, as DNA: TGCGCCAGCAGCTTGGAAGGGGCCGGGGAGCTGTTTTTT. Its translation: CASSLEGAGELFF.

J is TRBJ2-2 and V is TRBV11-1; possibly TRBD2 for D (6 bases). There are 14 residues in the CDR3. The V gene's germline CDR1 is SGHAT and CDR2 FQDESV (reference sequence). Trimming took off 7 bases at V and 3 bases at J, with 12 bases between the two ends. CDR3 sequence reads: CASTGGPHTGELFF. The CDR3 DNA reads TGTGCCAGCACCGGGGGTCCACACACCGGGGAGCTGTTTTTT.

This clone has just a few counts. The genes are TRBV6-5 and TRBJ1-1; 7 bases fit TRBD1. J was trimmed by 4 bases and V by 8 bases; bases with no gene match: 7. The CDR3 covers 13 residues. The V gene's germline CDR1 is MNHEY and CDR2 SVGAGI. The CDR3 loop reads CASREGAGTEAFF. The CDR3 DNA follows: TGTGCCAGCCGCGAGGGGGCGGGCACTGAAGCTTTCTTT.

V usage is TRBV11-2 and J usage is TRBJ2-3; TRBD2 might be the D (6 bases). Between the trimmed V and J ends, which lost 6 bases and 2 bases, there was a span of 18 bases. Germline V gives CDR1 SGHAT, CDR2 FQNNGV. The CDR3 runs to 16 residues. CDR3 sequence: CASRLGAGFITDTQYF. CDR3 sequence (DNA): TGTGCCAGCAGACTCGGGGCGGGGTTTATCACAGATACGCAGTATTTT.

This clone was observed a few times. The J gene is TRBJ1-2, the V gene TRBV28; D remains unclear. The germline V and J ends were trimmed by 2 bases and 1 base, with 5 bases remaining between them. The CDR3 runs 13 residues. CDR1 is MDHEN and CDR2 is SYDVKM in the germline V gene. The CDR3 DNA sequence: TGTGCCAGCAGTTTAAACAATAACTATGGCTACACCTTC. Protein product: CASSLNNNYGYTF.

Remarks on this clone: Sequence at one end of the junction differs from germline and may be a read error. V is TRBV25-1 and J is TRBJ1-2; a weak D match, TRBD1 (6 bases). The germline CDR1 and CDR2 sequences are MGHDK and SYGVNS. CDR3 size: 12 residues. CDR3 region: CASSELGGPVLF. The CDR3, as DNA: TGTGCCAGCAGTGAATTAGGGGGGCCGGTGCTCTTC.

This chain connects TRBV7-9 to TRBJ2-7; TRBD1 matches 8 bases. With V trimmed by 1 base and J by 5 bases, 10 bases remained unmatched. The CDR3 is 16 residues long. Germline V gene lookup returns CDR1 SEHNR and CDR2 FQNEAQ (reference sequence). The CDR3: CASSLGRGTGRHEQYF. The CDR3 DNA reads as TGTGCCAGCAGCTTAGGGAGGGGGACAGGCAGGCACGAGCAGTACTTC.

The gene calls are TRBV24-1 and TRBJ2-1; D is possibly TRBD1 (6 bases). The CDR3 spans 17 residues. Trimming took 2 bases from V and 0 from J, leaving 13 bases between them. Germline CDR1 is KGHDR and CDR2 is SFDVKD. CDR3: CATSDSGHPSSYNEQFF. In DNA form, the CDR3 reads TGTGCCACCAGTGATTCGGGACACCCGAGCTCCTACAATGAGCAGTTCTTC.

The genes are TRBV21-1 and TRBJ2-5; TRBD1 reflects the table's D call only, with no check against the DNA. TRBV21-1 represents a pseudogene. The length of the CDR3 is 15 residues. In nucleotides, the CDR3 is TGTGCCAGCAGCCGGTGGGGACACGACCAAGAGACCCAGTACTTC. Translating gives CASSRWGHDQETQYF.

This rearrangement joins TRBV10-2 to TRBJ1-1; 8 bases fit TRBD1. The V and J ends lost 5 bases and 7 bases, in that order; junction bases with no gene match: 6. Per germline, CDR1 WSHSY and CDR2 SAAADI. This CDR3 spans 13 amino acids. CDR3 nucleotide sequence: TGCGCCAGCAGTCGACAGGGGAGCTATGAAGCTTTCTTT. Its protein product is CASSRQGSYEAFF.

This clone was recorded a few times. This chain connects TRBV13 to TRBJ1-2; D is perhaps TRBD1 (5 bases). CDR3 size: 14 residues. Trimming stripped 5 bases from V and 8 bases from J, with 18 bases between. The germline V gene encodes CDR1 PRHDT and CDR2 FYEKMQ (reference sequence). This CDR3 is CASSLGTDYGGYTF. The CDR3 DNA is TGTGCCAGCAGCCTCGGGACCGATTATGGAGGCTACACCTTC.

J is TRBJ1-1 and V is TRBV6-6, with D tentatively TRBD1 (5 bases). The germline CDR1 and CDR2 sequences are MNHNY and SVGAGI (reference sequence). Between the trimmed V and J ends, which lost 6 bases and 8 bases, there was a span of 10 bases. The CDR3 is 11 amino acids. The CDR3 is CASSLTDEAFF. The CDR3 nucleotides are TGTGCCAGCAGCTTGACAGACGAAGCTTTCTTT.